This T cell receptor (beta chain) derives from a study of beta chain features in type 1 diabetes. There was one heparinised blood draw per donor, averaging about 110 mL. Each sorted population was over 95% pure. Every isolated RNA sample was fully reverse transcribed, so sequencing captured expressed TCRB transcripts. Profiled with immunoSEQ multiplex PCR; TCRdb holds only in-frame clones, not every one. The sample has 600,000 or so clones, over 11% seen once. About this clone itself: What it binds is not known.

Germline V CDR1 and CDR2: SNHLY, FYNNEI. After removal of 6 bases from V and 4 bases from J, the junction contained 6 bases not matched to a gene. The CDR3 has 15 residues. Points from the study as a whole: For type 1 diabetes patients, VDJ junctions showed fewer insertions and more deletions. Among all four CD4+ subsets, Type 1 diabetes patients had TCRB CDR3s that were moderately but significantly shorter.

This chain connects TRBV2 to TRBJ2-1; 10 positions agree with TRBD2. This receptor was identified in a man younger than 35 with type 1 diabetes. Sequenced sample: naive CD4+ T cells from blood. CDR3 sequence: CASRTGTSEYNEQFF. In DNA, the CDR3 is TGTGCCAGCAGAACCGGGACTAGCGAGTACAATGAGCAGTTCTTC.